This TCR beta chain was obtained from a study of blood T cell repertoires in COVID-19. In the authors' workflow: Amplification of reference gene primers was used by the study to estimate nucleated cell counts. Assay: immunoSEQ multiplex PCR; the TCRdb copy retains only in-frame clones and omits some. D and trimming come from the DNA, and the V and J calls and clone size come from that table. In the table there are 100,000 to 150,000 clones, about 87% of which are singletons. The clonotype comes from a woman aged 70-85 years with acute or convalescent COVID-19. The specimen sequenced was peripheral blood.

CDR3 residues: CASNPSSGTYNEQFF. Here the CDR3 DNA reads TGTGCCAGCAACCCCAGCTCGGGGACCTACAATGAGCAGTTCTTC. The chain couples TRBV2 to TRBJ2-1; possibly TRBD2 for D (5 bases). CDR3 length: 15 residues. V gave up 7 bases and J gave up 2 bases, with 15 bases separating them. Germline V lookup: CDR1 SNHLY, CDR2 FYNNEI.